This TCR beta chain was obtained from a study of follicular helper T cells after annual influenza vaccination. For this clone: Its specificity is unknown.

The time point is: 2015-2016 season, 7 days after influenza vaccination. Before and after seasonal inactivated influenza vaccination, adults gave blood for sorting CD4 subsets for sequencing. V shed 7 bases and J shed 2 bases, with 11 bases lying between them. Germline V gene data show CDR1 as KGHSH and CDR2 as LQKENI. This CDR3 has 13 amino acids. Generated by immunoSEQ multiplex PCR, the TCRdb table keeps only in-frame clones and is missing some. This table has around 7,000 clones, about four fifths appearing once. General study points: Rare clonotypes were missed; only about 10-23% of cells gave TCRB. ICOS-CD38- cTfh most often held earlier Day 7 ICOS+CD38+ clones.

The V gene is TRBV18, the J gene TRBJ1-1, with D possibly TRBD1 on 5 matching bases. This receptor was identified in an adult who received the influenza vaccine. The sample was CXCR5- memory CD4+ T cells sorted from blood, taken 7 days after influenza vaccination. CDR3 sequence: CASLTDENTEAFF. The CDR3, as DNA: TGTGCCAGCTTGACAGATGAAAACACTGAAGCTTTCTTT.